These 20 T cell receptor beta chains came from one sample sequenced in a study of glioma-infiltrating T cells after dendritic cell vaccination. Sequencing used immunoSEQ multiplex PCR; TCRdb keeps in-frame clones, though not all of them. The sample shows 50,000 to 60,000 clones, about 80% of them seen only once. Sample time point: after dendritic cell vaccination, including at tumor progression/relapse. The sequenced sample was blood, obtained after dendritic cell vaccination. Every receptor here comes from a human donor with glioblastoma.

As DNA, the CDR3 is TGTGCCACCAGCAGAGATACTAGCGGGGGGCTAGGCTCCTACAATGAGCAGTTCTTC. Encoded protein: CATSRDTSGGLGSYNEQFF. The V call is TRBV15, the J call TRBJ2-1, with 12 bases lining up with TRBD2. The germline V gene encodes CDR1 LNHNV and CDR2 YYDKDF (reference sequence). The CDR3 totals 19 residues. Trimming removed 0 bases from V and 0 bases from J; junction bases left unmatched: 6.

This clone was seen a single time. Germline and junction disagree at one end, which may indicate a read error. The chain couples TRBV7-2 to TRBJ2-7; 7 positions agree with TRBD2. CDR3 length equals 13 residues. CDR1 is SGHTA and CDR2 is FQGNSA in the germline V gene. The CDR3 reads CANSFQRDYEQYF. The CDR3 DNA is TGTGCCAACAGCTTTCAGCGGGACTACGAGCAGTACTTC.

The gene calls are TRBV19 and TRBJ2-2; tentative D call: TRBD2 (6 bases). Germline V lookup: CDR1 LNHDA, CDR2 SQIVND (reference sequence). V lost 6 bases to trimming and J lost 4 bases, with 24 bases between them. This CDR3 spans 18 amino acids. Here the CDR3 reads CASRTGTQPRCGTGELFF. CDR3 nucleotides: TGTGCCAGTAGAACCGGGACTCAGCCCCGTTGTGGCACCGGGGAGCTGTTTTTT.

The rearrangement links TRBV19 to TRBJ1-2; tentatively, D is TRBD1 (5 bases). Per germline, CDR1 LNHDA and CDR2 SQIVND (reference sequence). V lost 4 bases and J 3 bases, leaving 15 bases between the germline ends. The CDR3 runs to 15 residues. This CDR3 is CASSTQGAIYYGYTF. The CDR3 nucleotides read TGTGCCAGTAGTACTCAGGGTGCGATTTACTATGGCTACACCTTC.

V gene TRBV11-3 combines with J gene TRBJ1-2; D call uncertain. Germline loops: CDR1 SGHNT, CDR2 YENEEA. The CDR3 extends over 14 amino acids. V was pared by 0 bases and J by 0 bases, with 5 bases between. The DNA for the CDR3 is TGTGCCAGCAGCTTAGACCCTTCTAACTATGGCTACACCTTC. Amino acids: CASSLDPSNYGYTF.

The CDR3 coding sequence is TGTGCCAGCAGCTTCGGGGGGGGGCCCACTGAAGCTTTCTTT. It codes for CASSFGGGPTEAFF. V gene TRBV6-1 combines with J gene TRBJ1-1; D perhaps matches TRBD1 (6 bases). CDR1 and CDR2 (germline): MNHNS, SASEGT. CDR3 size: 14 residues. V was clipped by 6 bases and J by 4 bases, with 15 bases between them.

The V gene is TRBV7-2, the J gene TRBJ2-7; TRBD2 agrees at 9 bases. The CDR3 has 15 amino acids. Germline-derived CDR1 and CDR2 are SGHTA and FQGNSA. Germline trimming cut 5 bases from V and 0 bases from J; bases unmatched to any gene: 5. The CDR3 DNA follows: TGTGCCAGCAGCGTTAGCGGGGGAAACTCCTACGAGCAGTACTTC. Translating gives CASSVSGGNSYEQYF.

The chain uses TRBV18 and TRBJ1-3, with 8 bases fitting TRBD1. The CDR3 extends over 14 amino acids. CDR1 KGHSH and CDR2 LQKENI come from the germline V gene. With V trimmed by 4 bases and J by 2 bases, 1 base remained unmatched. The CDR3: CASSLDRAGNTIYF. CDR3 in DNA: TGTGCCAGCTCACTGGACAGGGCTGGAAACACCATATATTTT.

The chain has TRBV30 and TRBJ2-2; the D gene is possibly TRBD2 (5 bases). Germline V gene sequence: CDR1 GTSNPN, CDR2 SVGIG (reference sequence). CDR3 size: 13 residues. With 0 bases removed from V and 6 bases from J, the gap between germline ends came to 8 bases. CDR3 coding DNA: TGTGCCTGGAGTGTACAAGCGGCCGGGGAGCTGTTTTTT. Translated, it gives CAWSVQAAGELFF.

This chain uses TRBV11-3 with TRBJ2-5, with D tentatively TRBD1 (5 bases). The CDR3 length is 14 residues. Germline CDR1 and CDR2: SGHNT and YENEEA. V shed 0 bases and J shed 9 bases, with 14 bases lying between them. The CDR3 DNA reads TGTGCCAGCAGCTTAGAGACAGTTCCCCGAGCCCAGTACTTC. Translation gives CASSLETVPRAQYF.

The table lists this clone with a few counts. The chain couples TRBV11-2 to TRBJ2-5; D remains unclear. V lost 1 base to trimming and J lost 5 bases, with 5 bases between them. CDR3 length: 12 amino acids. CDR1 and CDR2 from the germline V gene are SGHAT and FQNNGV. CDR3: CASSLVGETQYF. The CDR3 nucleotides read TGTGCCAGCAGCTTAGTCGGGGAGACCCAGTACTTC.

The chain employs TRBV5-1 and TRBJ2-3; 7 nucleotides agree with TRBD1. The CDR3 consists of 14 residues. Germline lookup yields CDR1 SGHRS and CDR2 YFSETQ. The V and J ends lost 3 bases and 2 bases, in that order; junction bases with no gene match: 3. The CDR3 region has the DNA TGCGCCAGCAGCTCGGGACAGACCACAGATACGCAGTATTTT. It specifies CASSSGQTTDTQYF.

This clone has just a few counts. This CDR3 is CAISGQVSGEAFF. For the CDR3, the DNA is TGTGCCATCAGTGGTCAGGTGTCAGGGGAAGCTTTCTTT. The rearrangement joins TRBV10-3 to TRBJ1-1; perhaps TRBD1 as D (5 bases). V shed 4 bases and J shed 8 bases, with 14 bases lying between them. CDR1 is ENHRY and CDR2 is SYGVKD in the germline V gene. The CDR3 extends over 13 amino acids.

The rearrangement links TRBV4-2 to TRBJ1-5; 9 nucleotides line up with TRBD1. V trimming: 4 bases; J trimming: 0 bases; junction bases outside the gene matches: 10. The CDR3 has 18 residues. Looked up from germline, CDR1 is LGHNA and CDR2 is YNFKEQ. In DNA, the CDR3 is TGTGCCAGCAGCCGGGGCCGGGACAGGGAAGATAGCAATCAGCCCCAGCATTTT. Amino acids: CASSRGRDREDSNQPQHF.

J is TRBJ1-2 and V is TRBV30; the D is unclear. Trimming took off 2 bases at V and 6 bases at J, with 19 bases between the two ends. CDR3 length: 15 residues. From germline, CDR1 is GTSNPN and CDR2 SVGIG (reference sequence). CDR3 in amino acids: CAWSTRYLQRNGYTF. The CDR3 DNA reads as TGTGCCTGGAGTACCCGGTATCTTCAGCGGAATGGCTACACCTTC. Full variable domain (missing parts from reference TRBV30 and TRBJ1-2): SQTIHQWPATLVQPVGSPLSLECTVEGTSNPNLYWYRQAAGRGLQLLFYSVGIGQISSEVPQNLSASRPQDRQFILSSKKLLLSDSGFYLCAWSTRYLQRNGYTFGSGTRLTVV.

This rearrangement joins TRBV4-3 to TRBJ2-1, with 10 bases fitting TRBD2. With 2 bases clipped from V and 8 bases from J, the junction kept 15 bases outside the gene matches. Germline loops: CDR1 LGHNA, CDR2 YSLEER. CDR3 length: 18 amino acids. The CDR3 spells CASSQRPHPSGGSDEQFF. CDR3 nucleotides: TGCGCCAGCAGCCAACGGCCTCACCCTAGCGGGGGCTCGGATGAGCAGTTCTTC.

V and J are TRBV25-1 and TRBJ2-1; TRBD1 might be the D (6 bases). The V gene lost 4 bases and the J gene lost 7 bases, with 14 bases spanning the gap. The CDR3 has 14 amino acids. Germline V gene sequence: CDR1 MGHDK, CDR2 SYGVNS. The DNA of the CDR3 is TGTGCCAGCAGTGGCGACAGGCATTTTAATGAGCAGTTCTTC. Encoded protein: CASSGDRHFNEQFF. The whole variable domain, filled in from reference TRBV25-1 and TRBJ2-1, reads EADIYQTPRYLVIGTGKKITLECSQTMGHDKMYWYQQDPGMELHLIHYSYGVNSTEKGDLSSESTVSRIRTEHFPLTLESARPSHTSQYLCASSGDRHFNEQFFGPGTRLTVL.

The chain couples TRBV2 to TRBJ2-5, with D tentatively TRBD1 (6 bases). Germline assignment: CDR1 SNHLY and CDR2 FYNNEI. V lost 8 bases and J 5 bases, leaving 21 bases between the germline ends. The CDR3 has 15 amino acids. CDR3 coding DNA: TGTGCCAGCGGCGACCTACAGGGCCGGATGGAGACCCAGTACTTC. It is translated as CASGDLQGRMETQYF.

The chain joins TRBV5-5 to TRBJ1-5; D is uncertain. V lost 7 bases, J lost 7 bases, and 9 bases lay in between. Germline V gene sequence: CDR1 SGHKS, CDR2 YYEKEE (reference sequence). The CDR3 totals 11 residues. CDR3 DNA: TGTGCCAGCTCAAAGAGGCAGCCCCAGCATTTT. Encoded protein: CASSKRQPQHF. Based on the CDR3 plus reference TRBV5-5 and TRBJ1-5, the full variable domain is DAGVTQSPTHLIKTRGQQVTLRCSPISGHKSVSWYQQVLGQGPQFIFQYYEKEERGRGNFPDRFSARQFPNYSSELNVNALLLGDSALYLCASSKRQPQHFGDGTRLSIL.

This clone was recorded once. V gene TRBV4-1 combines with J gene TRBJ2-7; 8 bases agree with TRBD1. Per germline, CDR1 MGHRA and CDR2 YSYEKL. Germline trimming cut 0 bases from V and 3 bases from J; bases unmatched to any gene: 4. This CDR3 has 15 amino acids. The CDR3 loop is CASSQEDRVYYEQYF. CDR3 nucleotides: TGCGCCAGCAGCCAAGAGGACAGGGTCTACTACGAGCAGTACTTC.